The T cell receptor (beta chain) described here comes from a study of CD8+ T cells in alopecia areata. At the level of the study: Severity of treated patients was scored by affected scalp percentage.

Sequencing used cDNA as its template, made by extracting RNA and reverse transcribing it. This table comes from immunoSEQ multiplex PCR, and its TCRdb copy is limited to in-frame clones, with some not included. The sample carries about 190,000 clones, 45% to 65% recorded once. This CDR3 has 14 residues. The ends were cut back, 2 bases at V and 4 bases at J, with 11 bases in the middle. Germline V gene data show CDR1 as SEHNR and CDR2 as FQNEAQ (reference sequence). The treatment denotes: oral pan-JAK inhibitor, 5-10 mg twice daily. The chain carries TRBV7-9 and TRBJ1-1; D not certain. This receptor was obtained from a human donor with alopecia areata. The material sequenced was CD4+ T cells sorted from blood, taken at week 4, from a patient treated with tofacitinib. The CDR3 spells CASSLFEGGTEAFF. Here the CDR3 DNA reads TGTGCCAGCAGCTTATTCGAGGGCGGCACTGAAGCTTTCTTT.